This T cell receptor (beta chain) was retrieved from a study of siplizumab effects on memory and regulatory T cells. The study, taken as a whole, reports: No more than a minor fraction of alloreactive clones could be traced back to unstimulated subsets. The suppressive capacity of proliferating Tregs from siplizumab cultures remained unconfirmed. The mean Treg-derived percentage of mappable alloreactive CD4+ clones was 55% to 80% with siplizumab compared with 25% to 30% in controls.

With respect to this clone: Its antigen remains unidentified.

The repertoire was sequenced with immunoSEQ multiplex PCR; TCRdb's copy has only in-frame clones and lacks some. The table includes some 120,000 clones, roughly 94% detected once. The V gene's germline CDR1 is SGHNT and CDR2 YYREEE (reference sequence). Trimming stripped 1 base from V and 4 bases from J, with 8 bases between. The CDR3 is made up of 13 amino acids. The genes are TRBV5-4 and TRBJ2-5, with D perhaps matching TRBD1 (6 bases). This clonotype was obtained from a human donor in good health. Sequencing was performed on non-Treg CD4+ T cells sorted from blood. CDR3 residues: CASSLSRGETQYF. DNA for the CDR3: TGTGCCAGCAGCTTGTCCAGGGGAGAGACCCAGTACTTC.